This TCR beta chain was obtained from a study of spatial heterogeneity in lung cancer (dated by TCRdb to the late 2010s). With regard to the full study: Beta-chain transcripts were consistently detected in greater numbers than alpha-chain transcripts, which likely reflected higher beta-chain transcript abundance. Nonsynonymous mutation counts, determined by whole-exome sequencing of tumor tissue, were related to features of the TCR repertoire. In the raw uncorrected reads, each unique combination of TCR and UMI appeared more than ten times on average. Both alpha and beta chains were TCR-sequenced in a few hundred tumor regions, approximately 67 matched nontumor lung samples and more than 50 PBMC samples obtained at surgery. In non-small cell lung cancer, the study quantitatively compared TCR alpha and beta repertoires across several tumor regions, matched nontumor lung, and blood.

The sample's time point, from its label and the paper: sample taken at primary tumor resection. Whole RNA extracted from tumor and nontumor lung tissue, or from cryopreserved PBMC samples, was used for TCR sequencing without cell sorting. Samples were obtained from approximately 72 patients with early-stage, untreated non-small cell lung cancer from the lung TRACERx cohort. Only patients with enough RNA available from two or more tumor regions were chosen for TCR sequencing. To note about this clonotype: Its antigen remains undetermined. No base quality values were provided; no much bigger clone lies one nucleotide off. As an off-target read in a library built for alpha chains, this beta chain has a frequency of little significance.

Results the study describes overall, beyond this receptor: Ubiquitous expanded tumor TCRs showed up in blood more often at tumor resection than at routine follow-up. Additional single-cell paired TCR alpha and beta sequencing was considered necessary to confirm, at a functional level, the hypothesis that regional TCRs recognize regional mutations.

Libraries were prepared through 5' RACE. Reads for this sample came from a NextSeq 500. The TCR library protocol attached a unique molecular identifier to each TCR cDNA molecule to allow correction of PCR and sequencing errors. In the original analysis: TCR identification, UMI-based error correction and CDR3 extraction were all carried out with Decombinator tools. Expanded TCRs were defined as those above a frequency of 2 per 1,000, corresponding to the top 1% of the tumor frequency distribution. Rényi diversity was computed with the R vegan package after subsampling each repertoire 100 times to 5,000 TCRs. CDR3 similarity networks were constructed using string-kernel similarity of amino acid triplets, with links drawn between CDR3s whose pairwise similarity was above 0.82. TCRdb applied fastp at Q25 and MiXCR to the public reads, then kept only in-frame beta chains. When rows share a CDR3 protein, they turn into one entry using the most common DNA and genes. These V and J calls originate from TCRdb's pipeline instead of the authors' own analysis. The sample data list 9,500 to 14,000 distinct CDR3 sequences, and about 3.5% of these were observed just once. Jointly, the top ten make up around 50% of the sample.

Sequenced here: PBMCs, sampled at surgery. The sequence derives from a female donor with early-stage non-small cell lung cancer.

CDR3 sequence: CASSRPSTSGGSYEQYF. The sequence in DNA is TGTGCCAGCAGCCGTCCTTCGACTAGCGGGGGTTCCTACGAGCAGTACTTC. The rearrangement joined TRBV7-3 to TRBJ2-7; the central 12 bases match TRBD2. The CDR3 measures 17 amino acids from cysteine to phenylalanine. Only the CDR3 DNA stays, 51 bases, in frame from base 1. The germline V gene supplies CDR1 SGHTA and CDR2 FQGTGA. Ends trimmed: V by 5 bases, J by 1 base; bases unmatched to a gene: 9.